The present entry profiles one TCR beta chain with its context. Trimming removed 1 base from V and 11 bases from J; junction bases left unmatched: 10. Germline V gives CDR1 SGHAT, CDR2 FQDESV (reference sequence). The CDR3 covers 15 residues. The data derive from a study of sequential checkpoint blockade in melanoma. Background on the study: Randomization was 1:1 between first-line nivolumab→ipilimumab and ipilimumab→nivolumab.

The data were produced by immunoSEQ multiplex PCR, yet TCRdb's version contains in-frame clones alone and is incomplete. The table shows approximately 17,000 clones, with approximately 93% occurring only once. Documented treatment: randomized to nivolumab then ipilimumab (arm A) or the reverse (arm B). Sorted cells were live CD3+CD8+, lacking CD19 and CD56, from PBMCs. This chain uses TRBV11-1 with TRBJ1-1; the match to TRBD1 covers 10 bases. The source was CD8+ T cells sorted from blood (inferred from file names), collected from a patient given nivolumab and ipilimumab in sequence. The origin of this receptor is a human donor with melanoma. The CDR3 DNA reads TGTGCCAGCAGCTTAGTACGACAGGGGGCTAGGAGGGCTTTCTTT. As protein: CASSLVRQGARRAFF.